This TCR beta chain appears in the sequencing data of a study of blood T cells in healthy people across ages. Study observations and caveats: It was the long-lived donors that had more naive CD4+ cells and higher diversity than aged donors. Without sorted subsets, naive and antigen-experienced compartments could not be conclusively compared.

There were healthy Caucasian individuals from Russia, aged roughly 6 to 100, serving as donors. Together with a sample-barcoded 5' primer, a J-beta primer mix was included in a second PCR lasting about 7 to 11 cycles. TCRdb analysed the 5' RACE reads with MiXCR anew, one entry per CDR3 protein. This table holds about 680,000 distinct CDR3 sequences, approximately 49% found once. Remarks on this clonotype: Antigen unknown.

CDR1 and CDR2 (germline): SGHRS, YFSETQ. The J segment lost 4 bases and the V segment lost 0 bases, leaving 5 bases of the junction unmatched. The CDR3 is 16 amino acids. Sequencing input: blood. The receptor was isolated from a woman aged 55 to 70 in good health. The gene calls are TRBV5-1 and TRBJ2-1; 9 positions agree with TRBD2. CDR3 loop: CASSLGASGIYNEQFF. DNA for the CDR3: TGCGCCAGCAGCTTGGGCGCTAGCGGGATATACAATGAGCAGTTCTTC. Using reference TRBV5-1 and TRBJ2-1 for the parts outside the CDR3, the full variable domain is KAGVTQTPRYLIKTRGQQVTLSCSPISGHRSVSWYQQTPGQGLQFLFEYFSETQRNKGNFPGRFSGRQFSNSRSEMNVSTLELGDSALYLCASSLGASGIYNEQFFGPGTRLTVL.